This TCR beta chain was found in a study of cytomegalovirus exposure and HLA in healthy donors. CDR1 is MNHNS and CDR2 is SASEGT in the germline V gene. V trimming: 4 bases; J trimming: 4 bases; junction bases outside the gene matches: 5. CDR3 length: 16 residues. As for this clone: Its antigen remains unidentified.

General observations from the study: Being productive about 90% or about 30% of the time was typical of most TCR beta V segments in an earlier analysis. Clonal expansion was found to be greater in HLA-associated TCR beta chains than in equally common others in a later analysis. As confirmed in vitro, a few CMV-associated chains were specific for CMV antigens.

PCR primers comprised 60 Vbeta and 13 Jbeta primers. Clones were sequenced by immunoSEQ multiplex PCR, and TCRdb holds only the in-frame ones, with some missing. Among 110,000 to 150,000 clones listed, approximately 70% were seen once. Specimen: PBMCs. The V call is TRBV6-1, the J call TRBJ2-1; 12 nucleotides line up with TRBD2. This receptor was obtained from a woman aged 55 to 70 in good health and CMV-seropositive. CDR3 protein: CASSVELAGGYNEQFF. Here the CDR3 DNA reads TGTGCCAGCAGTGTTGAACTAGCGGGGGGATACAATGAGCAGTTCTTC.